The source of this T cell receptor beta chain is a study of blood T cell repertoires in COVID-19. Study-level background: Sources were T cells, B-cell-depleted T cells, or PBMCs; the material itself was cDNA or gDNA.

The participants were between roughly 18 and 100 years old and came from about two dozen US areas. Grouping used clinical history reported by participants in a survey and questionnaire. As handled by the study authors: Scientists estimated how many nucleated cells there were by amplifying reference gene primers. Measured with immunoSEQ multiplex PCR; TCRdb has only the in-frame clones, and not every one. V, J and clone size reflect that table, while D and trimming were determined from the DNA. The table has about 270,000 clones, about 90% seen once. CDR3 length: 16 residues. V lost 1 base and J 7 bases, leaving 16 bases between the germline ends. Looked up from germline, CDR1 is SGHVS and CDR2 is FQNEAQ.

The chain couples TRBV7-8 to TRBJ1-4; tentatively, D is TRBD1 (6 bases). The sequence derives from a woman younger than 45 with acute COVID-19. Sequencing was carried out using PBMCs or T cells enriched from blood (not recorded which). CDR3 sequence: CASSLDLGAFFEKLFF. The CDR3 bases are TGTGCCAGCAGCTTAGATTTGGGGGCCTTTTTTGAAAAACTGTTTTTT.